The 32 T cell receptor beta chains reported below all come from one sample, sequenced in a study of blood T cell repertoires in COVID-19. Sequenced by immunoSEQ multiplex PCR; TCRdb stores in-frame clones only, minus some. The table shows around 200,000 clones, with approximately 81% occurring only once. The sample taken for sequencing was peripheral blood. The source of these receptors is a woman at least 80 years old with acute or convalescent COVID-19.

V gene TRBV18 combines with J gene TRBJ2-5; tentatively, D is TRBD2 (6 bases). Trimming shortened V by 2 bases and J by 3 bases, and 7 bases separated the two germline ends. Germline V lookup: CDR1 KGHSH, CDR2 LQKENI. The CDR3 spans 13 residues. In nucleotides, the CDR3 is TGTGCCAGCTCACCAATAGCGGAAGAGACCCAGTACTTC. This codes for CASSPIAEETQYF.

The rearrangement uses TRBV7-3 and TRBJ2-1; no firm D call. Per the germline V gene, CDR1 is SGHTA and CDR2 is FQGTGA. This CDR3 region has 13 residues. Trimming left V 6 bases short and J 9 bases short, with 15 bases between. The CDR3 nucleotides are TGTGCCAGCAGTTTGGAACTGACGGGTGAGCAGTTCTTC. Its translation: CASSLELTGEQFF.

This chain joins TRBV7-6 and TRBJ2-7, with 8 bases identical to TRBD1. The V gene's germline CDR1 is SGHVS and CDR2 FNYEAQ. With V trimmed by 6 bases and J by 1 base, 8 bases remained unmatched. The CDR3 has 15 residues. The CDR3 region is CASSSDRGNSYEQYF. CDR3 in DNA: TGTGCCAGCAGTTCCGACAGGGGCAATTCCTACGAGCAGTACTTC.

The rearrangement uses TRBV6-4 and TRBJ1-3; perhaps TRBD1 as D (5 bases). The germline V gene has CDR1 MRHNA and CDR2 SNTAGT. This CDR3 has 15 amino acids. V dropped 7 bases and J dropped 0 bases, with 13 bases sitting between them. CDR3 loop: CASTQGGSSGNTIYF. The CDR3 DNA is TGTGCCAGCACCCAGGGAGGGAGCTCTGGAAACACCATATATTTT.

Notes on this clone: This same CDR3 is encoded by further DNA sequences in the sample. V gene TRBV7-3 combines with J gene TRBJ2-3; 8 bases match TRBD2. Trimming cost V 2 bases and J 2 bases; bases outside gene matches: 3. Germline CDR1 SGHTA, CDR2 FQGTGA. This CDR3 comprises 15 residues. CDR3 bases: TGTGCCAGCAGCTTACTAGCGGGCCCCACAGATACGCAGTATTTT. This sequence encodes CASSLLAGPTDTQYF.

The gene calls are TRBV11-2 and TRBJ2-2; possible D gene TRBD2, 6 bases. The CDR3 is 18 amino acids. CDR1 SGHAT and CDR2 FQNNGV come from the germline V gene. V was pared by 5 bases and J by 0 bases, with 19 bases between. The CDR3 protein is CASSPGLGVWANTGELFF. The CDR3 DNA is TGTGCCAGCAGCCCGGGACTGGGGGTTTGGGCGAACACCGGGGAGCTGTTTTTT.

The genes are TRBV28 and TRBJ1-6; TRBD1 agrees at 9 bases. The germline CDR1 and CDR2 sequences are MDHEN and SYDVKM. With V trimmed by 10 bases and J by 2 bases, 6 bases remained unmatched. The CDR3 loop spans 15 amino acids. The CDR3 DNA sequence: TGTGCCACCGGGGACAGGGTGACCTATAATTCACCCCTCCACTTT. Translating it yields CATGDRVTYNSPLHF.

This clone was recorded once. J is TRBJ2-3 and V is TRBV24-1, with D possibly TRBD1 on 7 matching bases. Trimming pared 5 bases from V and 15 bases from J, leaving 20 bases between. The CDR3 runs to 13 residues. Germline values: CDR1 KGHDR, CDR2 SFDVKD. This chain's CDR3 is CATSAWTSGGRYF. CDR3 nucleotide sequence: TGTGCCACCAGTGCCTGGACCTCAGGGGGGAGATATTTT.

This chain joins TRBV18 and TRBJ2-5, with a weak D call TRBD2 (6 bases). Germline CDR1 reads KGHSH; CDR2 reads LQKENI. V was pared by 3 bases and J by 4 bases, with 24 bases between. CDR3 length equals 18 residues. For the CDR3, the DNA is TGTGCCAGCTCACCCCTCCCTTCGGCAGGCCTGGGGGGAGAGACCCAGTACTTC. Protein sequence: CASSPLPSAGLGGETQYF.

This chain joins TRBV3-1 (or the pseudogene TRBV3-2) and TRBJ1-4; TRBD1 might be the D (6 bases). The germline V gene encodes CDR1 LGHDT and CDR2 YNNKEL (reference sequence). The CDR3 length is 16 residues. V was pared by 0 bases and J by 7 bases, with 15 bases between. The CDR3 is CASSQEAGVGVEKLFF. CDR3 sequence (DNA): TGTGCCAGCAGCCAAGAAGCAGGGGTGGGAGTTGAAAAACTGTTTTTT.

The CDR3 loop reads CASSFFIGQGIPEAFF. CDR3 DNA sequence: TGTGCCAGCAGCTTCTTCATCGGACAGGGGATTCCTGAAGCTTTCTTT. The rearrangement uses TRBV11-2 and TRBJ1-1, with 9 nucleotides matching TRBD1. The length of the CDR3 is 16 residues. Germline-derived CDR1 and CDR2 are SGHAT and FQNNGV. J lost 6 bases, V lost 3 bases, and 11 bases had no gene match.

The chain employs TRBV3-1 (or the pseudogene TRBV3-2) and TRBJ2-1; 12 positions agree with TRBD2. CDR1 and CDR2 from the germline V gene are LGHDT and YNNKEL (reference sequence). The V and J ends lost 3 bases and 5 bases, in that order; junction bases with no gene match: 2. The CDR3 runs 15 residues. The CDR3 reads CASSHGLAGHNEQFF. In nucleotides, the CDR3 is TGTGCCAGCAGCCATGGACTAGCGGGACACAATGAGCAGTTCTTC.

There are a few counts of this clone. The chain links TRBV19 to TRBJ1-5, with D uncertain. This CDR3 spans 13 amino acids. Per germline, CDR1 LNHDA and CDR2 SQIVND (reference sequence). V gave up 2 bases and J gave up 3 bases, with 5 bases separating them. The CDR3 protein is CASSIQDNQPQHF. Here the CDR3 DNA reads TGTGCCAGTAGTATACAGGACAATCAGCCCCAGCATTTT.

A word on this clone: One end of the junction is discordant with germline, which a read error may explain. The chain couples TRBV7-7 to TRBJ2-3, with 12 positions matching TRBD2. Germline values: CDR1 SSHAT, CDR2 FNYEAQ (reference sequence). The CDR3 extends over 15 amino acids. The CDR3 loop reads CASSPSGRAPDTQYF. The CDR3 nucleotides are TGTGCTAGCAGCCCTAGCGGGAGGGCCCCCGATACGCAGTATTTT.

The chain couples TRBV5-1 to TRBJ2-5; 7 positions match TRBD2. This CDR3 is built from 16 residues. Germline-derived CDR1 and CDR2 are SGHRS and YFSETQ. V was clipped by 7 bases and J by 4 bases; unmatched bases: 16. The CDR3 nucleotides are TGCGCCAGCGCAATGGGGAGGGCCGATAGGACAGAGACCCAGTACTTC. Amino acids: CASAMGRADRTETQYF.

V gene TRBV2 combines with J gene TRBJ2-5, with D possibly being TRBD1 (6 bases). This CDR3 region has 14 residues. The V and J ends lost 4 bases and 2 bases respectively, with 11 bases between them. Germline CDR1 is SNHLY and CDR2 is FYNNEI. CDR3 loop: CASSANTGQETQYF. DNA of the CDR3: TGTGCCAGCAGTGCTAACACAGGGCAAGAGACCCAGTACTTC.

The chain carries TRBV2 and TRBJ1-6; no firm D call. Trimming removed 10 bases at V and 3 bases at J, with 13 bases between. The germline gives CDR1 SNHLY, CDR2 FYNNEI. The CDR3 has 14 amino acids. CDR3 protein: CANRAQYYNSPLHF. The CDR3, as DNA: TGTGCCAACCGAGCGCAGTACTATAATTCACCCCTCCACTTT. The whole variable domain, remainder taken from reference TRBV2 and TRBJ1-6, is EPEVTQTPSHQVTQMGQEVILRCVPISNHLYFYWYRQILGQKVEFLVSFYNNEISEKSEIFDDQFSVERPDGSNFTLKIRSTKLEDSAMYFCANRAQYYNSPLHFGNGTRLTVT.

The CDR3 here is CASSQGDYQPQHF. CDR3 sequence (DNA): TGTGCCAGCAGTCAGGGGGATTATCAGCCCCAGCATTTT. V and J are TRBV4-2 and TRBJ1-5, with 7 nucleotides matching TRBD1. Germline-derived CDR1 and CDR2 are LGHNA and YNFKEQ. There are 13 residues in the CDR3. Germline trimming cut 6 bases from V and 5 bases from J; bases unmatched to any gene: 4.

The J gene is TRBJ1-2, the V gene TRBV2; D not resolved. CDR3 length equals 11 residues. Deletions cut 6 bases from V and 5 bases from J, with 7 bases between. Germline V CDR1 and CDR2: SNHLY, FYNNEI. CDR3 residues: CASSTQYGYTF. The CDR3, as DNA: TGTGCCAGCAGCACACAGTATGGCTACACCTTC.

The rearrangement uses TRBV7-3 and TRBJ2-7; 10 bases are a match to TRBD2. Per germline, CDR1 SGHTA and CDR2 FQGTGA. The CDR3 has 15 amino acids. Trimming removed 5 bases from V and 4 bases from J; junction bases left unmatched: 8. The DNA of the CDR3 is TGTGCCAGCAGCACCCAAGCGGGAGGGCCGTACGAGCAGTACTTC. Its translation: CASSTQAGGPYEQYF.

This clone was detected only once. The chain carries TRBV10-2 and TRBJ2-2; 7 bases are shared with TRBD1. V shed 7 bases and J 4 bases; nucleotides not matched to a gene: 12. CDR3 length: 16 amino acids. Germline CDR1 reads WSHSY; CDR2 reads SAAADI. The CDR3 region has the DNA TGCGCCAGCAATCAACTAGAAGGGGGCCCCACCGGGGAGCTGTTTTTT. This codes for CASNQLEGGPTGELFF.

The CDR3 spells CASSDRRDSYGYTF. The CDR3, as DNA: TGTGCCAGCAGTGATCGGAGGGACAGCTATGGCTACACCTTC. This chain uses TRBV2 with TRBJ1-2; 7 bases agree with TRBD1. In germline, CDR1 is SNHLY, CDR2 FYNNEI. The CDR3 consists of 14 residues. The J segment lost 4 bases and the V segment lost 3 bases, leaving 5 bases of the junction unmatched.

The chain has TRBV12-5 and TRBJ2-4; TRBD2 agrees at 10 bases. Looked up from germline, CDR1 is LGHNT and CDR2 is FRNRAP. Trimming removed 5 bases from V and 8 bases from J; junction bases left unmatched: 6. The CDR3 consists of 14 residues. CDR3 protein: CASGPQREGHIQYF. As DNA, the CDR3 is TGTGCTAGTGGTCCCCAGCGGGAGGGCCACATTCAGTACTTC.

This chain links TRBV28 with TRBJ2-7; perhaps TRBD2 as D (7 bases). V shed 2 bases and J shed 1 base, with 15 bases lying between them. This CDR3 has 16 amino acids. Germline values: CDR1 MDHEN, CDR2 SYDVKM. This CDR3 reads CASSLPGGLESYEQYF. The CDR3 coding sequence is TGTGCCAGCAGTTTACCCGGGGGGCTGGAATCCTACGAGCAGTACTTC.

This clone was seen only once. The chain couples TRBV5-4 to TRBJ2-5; tentative D call: TRBD1 (6 bases). Germline V gene lookup returns CDR1 SGHNT and CDR2 YYREEE (reference sequence). The CDR3 sequence is 14 residues long. Trimming removed 4 bases at V and 2 bases at J, with 12 bases between. CDR3 nucleotides: TGTGCCAGCAGCAACGGACAGCTACAAGAGACCCAGTACTTC. Residues: CASSNGQLQETQYF.

The V and J genes are TRBV7-9 and TRBJ1-4; 7 nucleotides line up with TRBD1. Trimming at V came to 5 bases and at J to 5 bases, leaving 5 bases not matched to a gene. Germline CDR1 and CDR2: SEHNR and FQNEAQ (reference sequence). This CDR3 comprises 14 residues. The CDR3 nucleotides read TGTGCCAGCAGCCTCGGGACAGCCAATGAAAAACTGTTTTTT. It translates to CASSLGTANEKLFF.

This chain uses TRBV7-2 with TRBJ1-1; D gene unclear. CDR3 size: 13 residues. Germline CDR1 reads SGHTA; CDR2 reads FQGNSA. Trimming took off 5 bases at V and 1 base at J, with 8 bases between the two ends. The CDR3 sequence: CASSVTRNTEAFF. CDR3 in DNA: TGTGCCAGCAGCGTTACACGGAACACTGAAGCTTTCTTT.

In its sample, this clone was seen a few times. The genes are TRBV10-1 and TRBJ2-1; 8 bases match TRBD2. Trimming at V came to 6 bases and at J to 4 bases, leaving 5 bases not matched to a gene. Germline V gene lookup returns CDR1 WNHNN and CDR2 SYGVQD (reference sequence). The CDR3 length is 14 residues. In nucleotides, the CDR3 is TGCGCCAGCAGCCGGGAGGGGATATACAATGAGCAGTTCTTC. Translating gives CASSREGIYNEQFF.

V usage is TRBV24-1 and J usage is TRBJ2-1; 11 bases are shared with TRBD2. Trimming at V came to 4 bases and at J to 13 bases, leaving 14 bases not matched to a gene. The CDR3 spans 16 residues. CDR1 is KGHDR, CDR2 SFDVKD, per germline. CDR3 in amino acids: CATSDHTSGSGSEQFF. The CDR3 nucleotides read TGTGCCACCAGTGACCACACTAGCGGGAGCGGATCTGAACAGTTCTTC.

With respect to this clone: Different DNA sequences within this sample yield the same CDR3. This rearrangement joins TRBV7-2 to TRBJ1-3; D is perhaps TRBD1 (6 bases). CDR1 is SGHTA and CDR2 is FQGNSA in the germline V gene. With 1 base removed from V and 2 bases from J, the gap between germline ends came to 9 bases. The CDR3 is 15 residues long. CDR3 sequence reads: CASSLDRVAGNTIYF. CDR3 nucleotide sequence: TGTGCCAGCAGCTTAGACAGGGTAGCTGGAAACACCATATATTTT. The full variable domain, with the rest looked up from reference TRBV7-2 and TRBJ1-3, is GAGVSQSPSNKVTEKGKDVELRCDPISGHTALYWYRQSLGQGLEFLIYFQGNSAPDKSGLPSDRFSAERTGGSVSTLTIQRTQQEDSAVYLCASSLDRVAGNTIYFGEGSWLTVV.

The genes are TRBV7-2 and TRBJ2-7; 7 positions match TRBD1. Germline loops: CDR1 SGHTA, CDR2 FQGNSA. This CDR3 contains 13 residues. V lost 6 bases to trimming and J lost 5 bases; unmatched junction nucleotides: 7. This CDR3 reads CASSDRVLNEQYF. CDR3 nucleotides: TGTGCCAGCAGTGACAGGGTTCTGAACGAGCAGTACTTC.

The chain joins TRBV6-2 or TRBV6-3 to TRBJ2-1; the match to TRBD2 covers 12 bases. The V segment lost 2 bases and the J segment 0 bases; nucleotides outside the gene matches: 11. From germline, CDR1 is MNHEY and CDR2 SVGEGT. The CDR3 runs to 20 residues. The chain's CDR3 is CASSYPSLAGGYFSYNEQFF. The CDR3 nucleotides are TGTGCCAGCAGTTACCCGTCACTAGCGGGAGGCTATTTCTCCTACAATGAGCAGTTCTTC.